This T cell receptor (beta chain) was retrieved from a study of T cell responses to AZD1222 COVID-19 vaccine. Points from the study as a whole: Samples come after the peak T cell response, not at day 14. Spike regions recognized by vaccine-associated CD4 TCRs spanned the protein, led by 160-218 and 743-854.

TCRdb's table, derived via immunoSEQ multiplex PCR, lists solely in-frame clones and lacks some. The sample lists about 94,000 clones; 88% were seen once. Only a few counts were recorded for this clone. Its antigen is still unknown. The material was peripheral blood, obtained 28 days after the second AZD1222 dose. The clonotype comes from an adult who received the AZD1222 COVID-19 vaccine.

The CDR3 DNA follows: TGTGCCAGCAGTACCGGGACTAACAATGAGCAGTTCTTC. Amino acids: CASSTGTNNEQFF. V gene TRBV6-4 combines with J gene TRBJ2-1, with 7 bases fitting TRBD2. The V gene end was trimmed by 5 bases and the J gene end by 5 bases; junction bases not matched to a gene: 3. The germline V gene encodes CDR1 MRHNA and CDR2 SNTAGT. This CDR3 has 13 residues.